The 11 T cell receptor beta chains given below trace back to one sample, sequenced in a study of T cells after yellow fever vaccination. TCRdb processed the 5' RACE reads anew with MiXCR; each CDR3 protein has one entry. The sample shows about 63,000 distinct CDR3 sequences, around 7.4% of them seen only once. This sample comprised CD8+ T cells sorted from PBMCs, obtained 15 days after the yellow fever booster vaccination. The origin of the receptors is a young man who received the YFV17D yellow fever vaccine.

This clonotype occurred a few times. The chain uses TRBV15 and TRBJ1-2, with 10 bases that match TRBD1. The germline CDR1 and CDR2 sequences are LNHNV and YYDKDF (reference sequence). V was pared by 4 bases and J by 5 bases, with 7 bases of the junction left unmatched. The CDR3 runs to 15 residues. The chain's CDR3 is CATSTGTGDGYGYTF. The DNA of the CDR3 is TGTGCCACCAGCACGGGGACAGGGGATGGGTATGGCTACACCTTC.

This clonotype was observed at least ten times. The chain has TRBV20-1 and TRBJ1-1, with 10 bases aligning to TRBD1. V dropped 1 base and J dropped 4; count of bases not matched to a gene: 15. CDR1 is DFQATT and CDR2 is SNEGSKA in the germline V gene (reference sequence). The CDR3 is made up of 18 amino acids. CDR3 DNA: TGCAGTGCTAGAGCCAGACAGGGGGCGAGGTTGAACGGCACTGAAGCTTTCTTT. It translates to CSARARQGARLNGTEAFF.

A few counts support this clonotype. The J gene is TRBJ1-2, the V gene TRBV9; TRBD1 matches at 7 bases. CDR3 length: 15 amino acids. Germline trimming cut 4 bases from V and 8 bases from J; bases unmatched to any gene: 14. CDR1 and CDR2 from the germline V gene are SGDLS and YYNGEE. The CDR3 sequence: CASSSSRDSHLGYTF. The CDR3 region has the DNA TGTGCCAGCAGCTCCTCCCGGGACAGTCATTTGGGCTACACCTTC.

Many counts were recorded for this clonotype. This chain uses TRBV12-3 or TRBV12-4 with TRBJ2-2; 7 bases map to TRBD2. V was clipped by 3 bases and J by 5 bases; unmatched bases: 6. The CDR3 sequence is 15 residues long. CDR3 sequence reads: CASSFIVSGTGELFF. In DNA, the CDR3 is TGTGCCAGCAGTTTTATCGTTAGCGGGACCGGGGAGCTGTTTTTT.

This clonotype came up many times. The chain combines TRBV9 with TRBJ2-7, with TRBD2 identical over 10 bases. V lost 4 bases, J lost 3 bases, and 1 base stayed unmatched. In germline, CDR1 is SGDLS, CDR2 YYNGEE. The CDR3 runs 13 residues. The CDR3 coding sequence is TGTGCCAGCAGCCGGACTAGCGGCTACGAGCAGTACTTC. It codes for CASSRTSGYEQYF.

This clonotype has ten or more counts. This may arise from a read error, as a much more abundant clone is one base away. This rearrangement joins TRBV11-2 to TRBJ2-2; D perhaps matches TRBD2 (5 bases). V lost 1 base and J 6 bases, leaving 6 bases between the germline ends. There are 13 residues in the CDR3. Germline V gene lookup returns CDR1 SGHAT and CDR2 FQNNGV. The CDR3: CASSLAGSGELFF. In DNA form, the CDR3 reads TGTGCCAGCAGCTTAGCGGGGTCCGGGGAGCTGTTTTTT.

This clonotype has ten or more counts. The rearrangement uses TRBV5-1 and TRBJ2-1; tentative D call: TRBD1 (6 bases). V gave up 4 bases and J gave up 5 bases, with 16 bases separating them. Per the germline V gene, CDR1 is SGHRS and CDR2 is YFSETQ. The CDR3 is 15 residues long. CDR3 amino acids: CASSRQERENNEQFF. The CDR3 coding sequence is TGCGCCAGCAGCCGACAGGAACGGGAAAACAATGAGCAGTTCTTC.

The table lists this clonotype with many counts. The V gene is TRBV6-5, the J gene TRBJ2-7, with D possibly matching TRBD1 (5 bases). V was clipped by 2 bases and J by 5 bases, with 13 bases between them. In germline, CDR1 is MNHEY, CDR2 SVGAGI. This CDR3 is 14 amino acids long. The CDR3, as DNA: TGTGCCAGCAGTTACGGGCAGGGAAACCACGAGCAGTACTTC. Its protein product is CASSYGQGNHEQYF.

This clonotype has ten or more counts. The rearrangement links TRBV6-2 or TRBV6-3 to TRBJ2-1; the match to TRBD2 covers 12 bases. From germline, CDR1 is MNHEY and CDR2 SVGEGT. CDR3 length equals 15 residues. The J segment lost 7 bases and the V segment lost 5 bases, leaving 6 bases of the junction unmatched. CDR3 amino acids: CASSDGLAGWNEQFF. In DNA, the CDR3 is TGTGCCAGCAGTGACGGACTAGCGGGGTGGAATGAGCAGTTCTTC.

This clonotype was picked up many times. The CDR3 loop reads CASSSTVRKTQYF. In DNA form, the CDR3 reads TGTGCCAGCAGCTCGACCGTCAGAAAGACCCAGTACTTC. V usage is TRBV7-9 and J usage is TRBJ2-5; D gene uncertain. Trimming took off 4 bases at V and 6 bases at J, with 12 bases between the two ends. CDR3 length equals 13 residues. CDR1 is SEHNR, CDR2 FQNEAQ, per germline (reference sequence).

This clonotype came up many times. The chain links TRBV25-1 to TRBJ2-1; D is possibly TRBD1 or TRBD2 (6 bases each). The CDR3 totals 11 residues. Germline V lookup: CDR1 MGHDK, CDR2 SYGVNS. V lost 8 bases and J lost 7, with 9 bases in between. CDR3 bases: TGTGCCAGCGGGGGGCGAAATGAGCAGTTCTTC. It specifies CASGGRNEQFF.